This T cell receptor (beta chain) was sequenced in a study of T cells after somatic rescue of genetic block (dated by TCRdb to the early 2020s). Regarding the study in general: What the study looked at was long-term robustness, specifically in a T-cell system that came about through somatic rescue of a genetic block in T-cell development.

The library was obtained by the immunoSEQ multiplex PCR assay. The immuneACCESS repertoire file appears here via TCRdb, limited to in-frame rearrangements. These files lack a portion of the clones; in checked studies, under half of the deficit traces to unresolved V genes, and the cause of the others is not known. The table for this sample lists approximately 70,000 clones; approximately 90% of them were counted only once. Approximately 3% of the sample is taken by the ten largest. As for this clone: Its antigen has not been determined. No much larger clone is present one base from it, and per-base qualities are unavailable.

Spanning cysteine to phenylalanine, the CDR3 consists of 14 amino acids. Here the CDR3 DNA is all that survives: 42 bases in frame from base 1. V was cut back by 0 bases and J by 3 bases, leaving a gap of 6 bases between them. Sequences SGHAT (CDR1) and FQNNGV (CDR2) are obtained from the germline V gene. Here the chain combines TRBV11-2 and TRBJ2-4, with no confidently assigned D gene. This sequence was found in a man younger than 40. The sequencing sample was made of peripheral blood mononuclear cells (PBMCs). The sequenced DNA: TGTGCCAGCAGCTTAGATCTTGTCAAAAACATTCAGTACTTC. It translates to CASSLDLVKNIQYF.